This is a list of T cell receptor beta chains from one sample in a study of blood T cells in healthy people across ages. One entry per CDR3 protein results from TCRdb running MiXCR on the 5' RACE reads. The data contain 1.5 million to 2 million distinct CDR3 sequences, 49% of them seen just once; the ten biggest clones take up around 2.1%. The material sequenced was blood. Receptors were obtained from a woman aged 35 to 49 in good health. The CDR3 runs from the conserved cysteine through the conserved F or W. A D gene is named only where the DNA matches it firmly. Size is omitted from some rows. Given values are once, few, many or a class for expanded clones.

V: TRBV7-9
D: .
size: .
J: TRBJ2-3
DNA: TGTGCCGGCAGCTTAGCGGTGGATACGCAGTATTTT
CDR3: CAGSLAVDTQYF

V: TRBV11-2
D: .
size: few
J: TRBJ2-7
DNA: TGTGCCAGCAACTACGGGGTCTACGAGCAGTACTTC
CDR3: CASNYGVYEQYF

V: TRBV29-1
D: TRBD1
size: once
J: TRBJ2-2
DNA: TGCAGCGTGGGGGGACAGGGGGCTTACGGGGAGCTGTTTTTT
CDR3: CSVGGQGAYGELFF

V: TRBV7-6
D: TRBD2
size: .
J: TRBJ2-5
DNA: TGTGCCAGCAGCGCGACTAGCGGGGAGAAAGAGACCCAGTACTTC
CDR3: CASSATSGEKETQYF

V: TRBV20-1
D: .
size: .
J: TRBJ1-2
DNA: TGCAGTGCTCCTCGGACAAGTCTTAACTATGGCTACACCTTC
CDR3: CSAPRTSLNYGYTF

V: TRBV3-1
D: TRBD2
size: .
J: TRBJ2-5
DNA: TGTGCCAGCAGTAGGACTAGCGGGGGCCGAGGGAAGACCCAGTACTTC
CDR3: CASSRTSGGRGKTQYF

V: TRBV29-1
D: .
size: .
J: TRBJ1-4
DNA: TGCAGCGTCCAGACAACTTCCGTCGAAAAACTGTTTTTT
CDR3: CSVQTTSVEKLFF

V: TRBV12-3/TRBV12-4
D: .
size: .
J: TRBJ2-5
DNA: TGTGCCAGCAAACTTACCGGGACCGCCAAGACCCAGTACTTC
CDR3: CASKLTGTAKTQYF

V: TRBV20-1
D: .
size: few
J: TRBJ1-2
DNA: TGCAGTGCTTGGGGCCTGGGGGATAGCTACACCTTC
CDR3: CSAWGLGDSYTF

V: TRBV21-1
D: .
size: .
J: TRBJ2-7
DNA: TGTGCCAGCAGCAAAAGGGTTGGGACAGGGTACGAGCAGTACTTC
CDR3: CASSKRVGTGYEQYF

V: TRBV6-2/TRBV6-3
D: TRBD1
size: many
J: TRBJ2-1
DNA: TGTGCCAGTTCCCTGGGGACAGGGCAGTTCTTC
CDR3: CASSLGTGQFF

V: TRBV4-2
D: .
size: .
J: TRBJ2-7
DNA: TGTACCAGCAGCCAATCTCCCAGGGTCGCGGACGAGCAGTACTTC
CDR3: CTSSQSPRVADEQYF

V: TRBV6-2/TRBV6-3
D: .
size: .
J: TRBJ2-1
DNA: TGTGCCAGTGGCCGGGCGGGCAGTACCTACAATGGGCAGTTCTTC
CDR3: CASGRAGSTYNGQFF

V: TRBV24-1
D: TRBD2
size: .
J: TRBJ2-3
DNA: TGTGCCACCAGTGACCCTGGCGCTAGCGGGGGGCCCTTCACAGATACGCAGTATTTT
CDR3: CATSDPGASGGPFTDTQYF

V: TRBV14
D: .
size: .
J: TRBJ1-2
DNA: TGTGCCAGCAGCCAACAGGGGCGAAGAGGCTACACCTTC
CDR3: CASSQQGRRGYTF

V: TRBV20-1
D: TRBD2
size: few
J: TRBJ2-3
DNA: TGCAGTGGGGCTAGCGGAACGTCTAGCACAGATACGCAGTATTTT
CDR3: CSGASGTSSTDTQYF

V: TRBV6-6
D: TRBD2
size: .
J: TRBJ2-1
DNA: TGTGCCAGCATAAGCGGGGGAGGAGAGACCCAGTTCTTC
CDR3: CASISGGGETQFF

V: TRBV6-5
D: TRBD2
size: .
J: TRBJ2-7
DNA: TGTGCCAGCAGTAGATCGGGACTAGGGCCCTACAATGAGCAGTACTTC
CDR3: CASSRSGLGPYNEQYF

V: TRBV6-2/TRBV6-3
D: TRBD1
size: .
J: TRBJ2-5
DNA: TGTGCCAGCAGGCCCCTCGGGACAGGGGTGGAGACCCAGTACTTC
CDR3: CASRPLGTGVETQYF

V: TRBV6-2/TRBV6-3
D: TRBD2
size: .
J: TRBJ2-1
DNA: TGTGCCAGCAGTCCCAAGAACGGACTAGCGGGGGTTCAGTTCTTC
CDR3: CASSPKNGLAGVQFF

V: TRBV13
D: TRBD1
size: .
J: TRBJ2-7
DNA: TGTGCCAGCAGCTCCGGGACAGCAAGCCCGTACTTC
CDR3: CASSSGTASPYF

V: TRBV5-1
D: TRBD2
size: many
J: TRBJ2-1
DNA: TGCGCCAGCAGCTTGGGACTAGCGGGGGGAAATGAGCAGTTCTTC
CDR3: CASSLGLAGGNEQFF

V: TRBV9
D: TRBD1
size: few
J: TRBJ1-2
DNA: TGTGCCAGCAGCGTGGGGGACAGGGCTATCTATGGCTACACCTTC
CDR3: CASSVGDRAIYGYTF